The 19 T cell receptor beta chains below all came from one sample that was sequenced in a study of cytomegalovirus exposure and HLA in healthy donors. This table comes from immunoSEQ multiplex PCR, and its TCRdb copy is limited to in-frame clones, with some not included. Seen here are fewer than 200,000 clones, more than 65% observed once, and the top ten hold approximately 2.9%. Sequencing was done on a sample of PBMCs. Receptors originate from a young woman in good health and CMV-seropositive.

The chain links TRBV5-1 to TRBJ1-2, with TRBD1 matching over 9 bases. Germline V lookup: CDR1 SGHRS, CDR2 YFSETQ. The trim removed 6 bases at V and 8 bases at J, leaving 5 bases unmatched. The CDR3 totals 12 residues. The CDR3 loop reads CASTRTGAGYTF. The DNA of the CDR3 is TGCGCCAGCACCAGGACAGGGGCAGGCTACACCTTC.

V usage is TRBV27 and J usage is TRBJ1-2, with D possibly matching TRBD1 (6 bases). V lost 5 bases, J lost 0 bases, and 13 bases lay in between. Germline V lookup: CDR1 MNHEY, CDR2 SMNVEV (reference sequence). CDR3 size: 15 residues. CDR3 DNA sequence: TGTGCCAGCAGTATATACCAGGGGTCTAACTATGGCTACACCTTC. It codes for CASSIYQGSNYGYTF.

This clone was seen more than once but under ten times. This chain joins TRBV5-4 and TRBJ1-1; no firm D call. Germline lookup yields CDR1 SGHNT and CDR2 YYREEE (reference sequence). The CDR3 is made up of 12 amino acids. The V end lost 0 bases, the J end lost 5 bases, and 5 bases lay between the germline ends. CDR3 DNA sequence: TGTGCCAGCAGCTTGGGTATGACTGAAGCTTTCTTT. Protein sequence: CASSLGMTEAFF.

The chain carries TRBV19 and TRBJ2-3, with 9 nucleotides matching TRBD2. With V trimmed by 4 bases and J by 4 bases, 12 bases remained unmatched. This CDR3 is built from 17 residues. The germline gives CDR1 LNHDA, CDR2 SQIVND (reference sequence). CDR3 residues: CASSRGPGLANPDTQYF. The CDR3 region has the DNA TGTGCCAGTAGTAGAGGACCGGGACTAGCCAATCCAGATACGCAGTATTTT.

V is TRBV5-8 and J is TRBJ1-4; D call uncertain. This CDR3 has 15 amino acids. V shed 4 bases and J shed 0 bases, with 10 bases lying between them. CDR1 SGHTS and CDR2 YDEGEE come from the germline V gene. The CDR3 coding sequence is TGTGCCAGCAGCCATGAACACCCAACTAATGAAAAACTGTTTTTT. Protein sequence: CASSHEHPTNEKLFF. Combining the CDR3 with reference TRBV5-8 and TRBJ1-4 gives the whole variable domain EAGVTQSPTHLIKTRGQQATLRCSPISGHTSVYWYQQALGLGLQFLLWYDEGEERNRGNFPPRFSGRQFPNYSSELNVNALELEDSALYLCASSHEHPTNEKLFFGSGTQLSVL.

The V gene is TRBV6-1, the J gene TRBJ1-2; no firm D call. Germline V gives CDR1 MNHNS, CDR2 SASEGT. The germline V and J ends were trimmed by 4 bases and 4 bases, with 28 bases remaining between them. The CDR3 is 19 amino acids. CDR3 amino acids: CASSGWEGGKLLVGYGYTF. The DNA of the CDR3 is TGTGCCAGCAGTGGCTGGGAGGGAGGAAAACTTCTGGTAGGCTATGGCTACACCTTC.

The chain joins TRBV5-8 to TRBJ1-5; possible D gene TRBD1, 5 bases. CDR1 and CDR2 from the germline V gene are SGHTS and YDEGEE. The CDR3 runs to 16 residues. Trimming removed 0 bases at V and 2 bases at J, with 12 bases between. CDR3 loop: CASSLDRGERNQPQHF. As DNA, the CDR3 is TGTGCCAGCAGCTTGGACCGGGGGGAACGCAATCAGCCCCAGCATTTT.

V and J are TRBV5-6 and TRBJ2-2, with D possibly being TRBD2 (7 bases). V lost 3 bases, J lost 0 bases, and 12 bases lay in between. Germline V lookup: CDR1 SGHDT, CDR2 YYEEEE. CDR3 size: 16 residues. Written as DNA, the CDR3 is TGTGCCAGCAGCTGGGGGGGCGCTACGAACACCGGGGAGCTGTTTTTT. Protein: CASSWGGATNTGELFF.

The CDR3 coding sequence is TGTGCCAGCAGCCTACCGGACAGGCCTACAGATACGCAGTATTTT. This encodes CASSLPDRPTDTQYF. J is TRBJ2-3 and V is TRBV5-4; 7 bases are shared with TRBD1. The V gene's germline CDR1 is SGHNT and CDR2 YYREEE (reference sequence). The CDR3 covers 15 residues. J gave up 3 bases and V 4 bases, and 8 bases lay outside the gene matches.

The table lists this clone with a count of one. The V call is TRBV5-1, the J call TRBJ1-1; 9 bases agree with TRBD1. This CDR3 spans 13 amino acids. Germline V gene data show CDR1 as SGHRS and CDR2 as YFSETQ. The V segment lost 10 bases and the J segment 7 bases; nucleotides outside the gene matches: 11. DNA of the CDR3: TGCGCCGGTCGACGGGACAGGGAAGGTGAAGCTTTCTTT. Encoded protein: CAGRRDREGEAFF.

This clone occurred a few times. The CDR3 reads CASGTSGGYEQYF. In nucleotides, the CDR3 is TGTGCCAGTGGGACTAGCGGGGGATACGAGCAGTACTTC. V usage is TRBV7-6 and J usage is TRBJ2-7; 14 positions match TRBD2. Germline V gene data show CDR1 as SGHVS and CDR2 as FNYEAQ. The ends lost 9 bases at V and 4 bases at J; junction bases unmatched: 2. The length of the CDR3 is 13 residues. Looking up the rest from reference TRBV7-6 and TRBJ2-7 gives the full variable domain: GAGVSQSPRYKVTKRGQDVALRCDPISGHVSLYWYRQALGQGPEFLTYFNYEAQQDKSGLPNDRFSAERPEGSISTLTIQRTEQRDSAMYRCASGTSGGYEQYFGPGTRLTVT.

The CDR3 region is CASSQDRGVNYGYTF. The CDR3 nucleotides are TGCGCCAGCAGCCAAGATCGCGGGGTTAACTATGGCTACACCTTC. J is TRBJ1-2 and V is TRBV4-3, with D unclear. Deletions cut 0 bases from V and 1 base from J, with 9 bases between. The CDR3 is 15 residues long. CDR1 and CDR2 from the germline V gene are LGHNA and YSLEER.

This chain joins TRBV6-5 and TRBJ2-5, with unresolved D. V was cut by 0 bases and J by 7 bases, with 12 bases left in between. The CDR3 is made up of 14 amino acids. Germline lookup yields CDR1 MNHEY and CDR2 SVGAGI. The CDR3 nucleotides are TGTGCCAGCAGTTACTCGAACAGCCCCGGGACCCAGTACTTC. It is translated as CASSYSNSPGTQYF.

This chain connects TRBV14 to TRBJ2-3; possibly TRBD2 for D (5 bases). Per the germline V gene, CDR1 is SGHDN and CDR2 is FVKESK. V shed 6 bases and J shed 2 bases, with 21 bases lying between them. The CDR3 length is 17 residues. Here the CDR3 reads CASSPVRGYINTDTQYF. The CDR3 nucleotides are TGTGCCAGCAGTCCGGTTCGGGGTTATATAAACACAGATACGCAGTATTTT.

The chain recombines TRBV7-9 with TRBJ2-1, with D perhaps matching TRBD2 (6 bases). The V and J ends lost 4 bases and 4 bases respectively, with 11 bases between them. The CDR3 extends over 14 amino acids. CDR1 and CDR2 from the germline V gene are SEHNR and FQNEAQ (reference sequence). CDR3 DNA sequence: TGTGCCAGCAGCTGGGAGCGGGTGTACAATGAGCAGTTCTTC. This codes for CASSWERVYNEQFF.

The chain recombines TRBV5-1 with TRBJ1-2; D possibly corresponds to TRBD1 (6 bases). V lost 0 bases and J 14 bases, leaving 17 bases between the germline ends. Per germline, CDR1 SGHRS and CDR2 YFSETQ. CDR3 size: 13 residues. CDR3 DNA sequence: TGCGCCAGCAGCTTGGTCCCCCGACAGGCGTATACCTTC. This codes for CASSLVPRQAYTF.

This chain uses TRBV7-2 with TRBJ2-7, with D perhaps matching TRBD1 (6 bases). Germline V CDR1 and CDR2: SGHTA, FQGNSA. CDR3 length equals 13 residues. With 5 bases removed from V and 0 bases from J, the gap between germline ends came to 8 bases. CDR3 sequence (DNA): TGTGCCAGCAGCCAGGACAGCTCCTACGAGCAGTACTTC. Its protein product is CASSQDSSYEQYF.

V usage is TRBV19 and J usage is TRBJ1-3; 9 bases line up with TRBD1. CDR1 LNHDA and CDR2 SQIVND come from the germline V gene (reference sequence). With 7 bases clipped from V and 0 bases from J, the junction kept 13 bases outside the gene matches. The CDR3 runs to 18 residues. CDR3 bases: TGTGCCAGTAAGGCCCGGGACAGGGAGTTTTCCTCTGGAAACACCATATATTTT. Amino acid sequence: CASKARDREFSSGNTIYF.

This clone was seen a single time. The J gene is TRBJ2-3, the V gene TRBV11-3; TRBD1 matches 7 bases. The CDR3 contains 14 residues. V was clipped by 2 bases and J by 1 base; unmatched bases: 0. CDR1 and CDR2 (germline): SGHNT, YENEEA. CDR3 residues: CASSLRGRTDTQYF. In DNA, the CDR3 is TGTGCCAGCAGCTTAAGGGGGCGCACAGATACGCAGTATTTT.